This paragraph reports one T cell receptor beta chain. This table comes from immunoSEQ multiplex PCR, and its TCRdb copy is limited to in-frame clones, with some not included. The sample yields some 100,000 clones, approximately 86% seen once. The sample belongs to a study of blood T cell repertoires in COVID-19. In the study overall: The United States, Italy and Spain provided the acute and convalescent COVID-19 samples.

The CDR3 totals 14 residues. CDR1 and CDR2 (germline): MNHNY, SVGAGI (reference sequence). The ends lost 5 bases at V and 3 bases at J; junction bases unmatched: 2. This TCR came from a woman between 55 and 75 years old with acute or convalescent COVID-19. This chain links TRBV6-6 with TRBJ2-2; 8 bases fit TRBD1. The sequencing input was peripheral blood. CDR3 in DNA: TGTGCCAGCAGTCGACAGGGGCACACCGGGGAGCTGTTTTTT. Protein product: CASSRQGHTGELFF.